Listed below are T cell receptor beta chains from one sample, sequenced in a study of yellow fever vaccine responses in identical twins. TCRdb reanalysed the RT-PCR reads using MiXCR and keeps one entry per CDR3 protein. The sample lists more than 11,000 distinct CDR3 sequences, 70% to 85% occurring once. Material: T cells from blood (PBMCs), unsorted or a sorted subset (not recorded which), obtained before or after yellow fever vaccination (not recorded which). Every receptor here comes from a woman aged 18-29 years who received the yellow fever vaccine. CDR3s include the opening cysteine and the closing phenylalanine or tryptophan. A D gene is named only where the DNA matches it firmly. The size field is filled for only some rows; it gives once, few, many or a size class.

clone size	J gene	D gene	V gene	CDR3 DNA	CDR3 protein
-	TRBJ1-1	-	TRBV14	TGTGCCAGCAGCCAAACAGACAGCATGAACACTGAAGCTTTCTTT	CASSQTDSMNTEAFF
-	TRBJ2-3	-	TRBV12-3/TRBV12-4	TGTGCCAGCAGTTTGGGAGATACGCAGTATTTT	CASSLGDTQYF
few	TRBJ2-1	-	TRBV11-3	TGTGCCAGCAGCTTAGTTTACAGGAGTGTCTTGAATGAGCAGTTCTTC	CASSLVYRSVLNEQFF
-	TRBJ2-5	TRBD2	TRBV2	TGTGCCAGCAAAAAGTCGCGGGGGCAAGAGACCCAGTACTTC	CASKKSRGQETQYF
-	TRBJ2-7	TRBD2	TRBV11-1	TGTGCCAGCAGCTTAATAACTAGCGGCCTCTACGAGCAGTACTTC	CASSLITSGLYEQYF
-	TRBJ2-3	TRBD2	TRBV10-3	TGTGCCATCAGTGAACCTAGCGGGGGGGCTTCAGATACGCAGTATTTT	CAISEPSGGASDTQYF
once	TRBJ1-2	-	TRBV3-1	TGTGCCAGCAGCCAGCCAGGGACAAGGTATGGCTACACCTTC	CASSQPGTRYGYTF
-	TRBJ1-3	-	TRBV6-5	TGTGCCAGCAGTTACTCCAGAGGGGGGGCTGAAAACACCATATATTTT	CASSYSRGGAENTIYF
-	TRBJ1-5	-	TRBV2	TGTGCCAGCAGTGAGATCGGGAGGGAAGGGAATCAGCCCCAGCATTTT	CASSEIGREGNQPQHF
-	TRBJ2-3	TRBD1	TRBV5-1	TGCGCCAGCAGACCGGGACAGAGCACAGATACGCAGTATTTT	CASRPGQSTDTQYF
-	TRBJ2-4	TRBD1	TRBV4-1	TGCGCCAGCAGCCAGATGACAGGGGTCGGAAACATTCAGTACTTC	CASSQMTGVGNIQYF
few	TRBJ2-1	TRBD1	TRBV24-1	TGTGCCACCAGTGACCCCGGGACAGGGGAAAATGAGCAGTTCTTC	CATSDPGTGENEQFF
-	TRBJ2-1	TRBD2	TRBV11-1	TGTGCCAGCAGCTTAATGGGCGGGAGAAAATACAATGAGCAGTTCTTC	CASSLMGGRKYNEQFF
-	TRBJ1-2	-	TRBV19	TGTGCCAGTAGTATGCGGGGGGATGTCTATGGCTACACCTTC	CASSMRGDVYGYTF
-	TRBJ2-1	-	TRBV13	TGTGCCTGCTCCCGGGGACGCTCCTACAATGAGCAGTTCTTC	CACSRGRSYNEQFF
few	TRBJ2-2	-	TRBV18	TGTGCCAGCTCACCACCGTTCGGGAGAAGCGACACCGGGGAGCTGTTTTTT	CASSPPFGRSDTGELFF
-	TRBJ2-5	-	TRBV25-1	TGTGCCAGCAGTGAACCTGGGGGAGAGACCCAGTACTTC	CASSEPGGETQYF
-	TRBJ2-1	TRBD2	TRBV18	TGTGCCAGCTCAACAGACGGACTAGCGGGCTACAATGAGCAGTTCTTC	CASSTDGLAGYNEQFF
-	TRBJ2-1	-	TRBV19	TGTGCCAGTAGTCCTGTCGAGGCAGGGACGAATGAGCAGTTCTTC	CASSPVEAGTNEQFF
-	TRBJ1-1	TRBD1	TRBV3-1	TGTGCCAGCAGCCAAAAGACAGGGATCGAGAACACTGAAGCTTTCTTT	CASSQKTGIENTEAFF
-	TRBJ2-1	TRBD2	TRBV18	TGTGCCAGCTCATCACAACCCGGGACTAGCGGGAGTGAGCAGTTCTTC	CASSSQPGTSGSEQFF
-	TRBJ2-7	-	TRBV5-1	TGCGCCAGCAGCTTGGGTCCCCGAGTCGAATACGAGCAGTACTTC	CASSLGPRVEYEQYF
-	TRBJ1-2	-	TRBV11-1	TGTGCCGGCGCTTCAGGGTACTATGGCTACACCTTC	CAGASGYYGYTF
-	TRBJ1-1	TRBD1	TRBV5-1	TGCGCCAGCAGCAATGGGACAGGGGGCACTGAAGCTTTCTTT	CASSNGTGGTEAFF
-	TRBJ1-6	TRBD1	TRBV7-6	TGTGCCAGCAGCGCGACAGGGGTAAATTCACCCCTCCACTTT	CASSATGVNSPLHF
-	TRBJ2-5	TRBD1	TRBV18	TGTGCCAGCTCACTCAGACAGGGAGAGACCCAGTACTTC	CASSLRQGETQYF
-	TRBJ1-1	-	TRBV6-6	TGTGCCAGCAACCTCATACAGAACACTGAAGCTTTCTTT	CASNLIQNTEAFF
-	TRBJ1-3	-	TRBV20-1	TGCAGTGCTAGAGATCCCGAGGGACTCAGCTCTGGAAACACCATATATTTT	CSARDPEGLSSGNTIYF
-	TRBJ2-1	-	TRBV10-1	TGCGCCAGCACCCCGGGGGGCCAGGGAATCTACAATGAGCAGTTCTTC	CASTPGGQGIYNEQFF
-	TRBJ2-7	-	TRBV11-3	TGTGCCAGCAGCCGACGATCACCGGGAAGCTCCTACGAGCAGTACTTC	CASSRRSPGSSYEQYF
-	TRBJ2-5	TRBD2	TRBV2	TGTGCCAGCAGACCGGGGGGTGAGACCCAGTACTTC	CASRPGGETQYF
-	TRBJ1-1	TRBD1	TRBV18	TGTGCCAGCTCACCGACAGGGACCGGTGGACTGAACACTGAAGCTTTCTTT	CASSPTGTGGLNTEAFF
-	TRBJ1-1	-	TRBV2	TGTGCCAGCAGTGAAGGTGGGGCTAATGAAGCTTTCTTT	CASSEGGANEAFF
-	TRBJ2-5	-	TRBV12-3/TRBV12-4	TGTGCCAGCAATAGGGGGACCCAGTACTTC	CASNRGTQYF
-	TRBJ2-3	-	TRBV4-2	TGTGCCAGCAGCCAAATCCTCGAGCTAGGAGCGCAGTATTTT	CASSQILELGAQYF
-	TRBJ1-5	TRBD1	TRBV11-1	TGTGCCAGCAGCCCCGGGACAGGAAATCAGCCCCAGCATTTT	CASSPGTGNQPQHF
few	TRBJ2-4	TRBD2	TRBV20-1	TGCAGCGCTGGGGAGGGTGCCAAAAACATTCAGTACTTC	CSAGEGAKNIQYF
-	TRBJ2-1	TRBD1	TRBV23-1	TGCGCCAGCAGTCAATCGACCAGGGGGTTTCCCTACAATGAGCAGTTCTTC	CASSQSTRGFPYNEQFF
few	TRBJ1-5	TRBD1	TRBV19	TGTGCCAGTAGGGGACAGCCGAATCAGCCCCAGCATTTT	CASRGQPNQPQHF
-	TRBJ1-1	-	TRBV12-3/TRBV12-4	TGTGCCAGCACCCTCGGCGGGGTCTTGAACACTGAAGCTTTCTTT	CASTLGGVLNTEAFF
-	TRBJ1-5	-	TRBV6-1	TGTGCCAGCACCTCCGGGGTCTCTAATCAGCCCCAGCATTTT	CASTSGVSNQPQHF
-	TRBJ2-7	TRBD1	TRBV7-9	TGTGCCAGCAGCCCCCGGACAGGGGGCTACGAGCAGTACTTC	CASSPRTGGYEQYF
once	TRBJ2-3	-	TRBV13	TGTGCCAGCAGCTTCACCGGGACCAACACAGATACGCAGTATTTT	CASSFTGTNTDTQYF
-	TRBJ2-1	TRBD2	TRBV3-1	TGTGCCAGCAGCCAGGGACCGGGACTAGCGCTAAATGAGCAGTTCTTC	CASSQGPGLALNEQFF